A selection of T cell receptor beta chains follows, all from one sample in a study of regulatory T cells in long-lasting Graves disease. TCRdb re-called the multiplex PCR reads through MiXCR, storing one row per CDR3 protein. Of roughly 440,000 distinct CDR3 sequences detected, approximately 16% appear once; the ten largest clones hold around 23%. These data were likewise used in another study, on T cells in Graves' hyperthyroidism and ophthalmopathy.

Specimen: peripheral blood mononuclear cells (PBMCs), collected at new diagnosis, from a patient treated with antithyroid drugs. The receptors originated from a woman aged 18-30 years with Graves disease. CDR3s include the opening cysteine and the closing phenylalanine or tryptophan. A D gene is named only where the DNA matches it firmly. Some rows mark clone size as missing; the rest say once, few, many or name a class of expanded clone.

D,size,V,J,CDR3,DNA
TRBD1,-,TRBV2,TRBJ2-5,CASLAQGADQETQYF,TGTGCCAGCCTCGCACAGGGGGCAGACCAAGAGACCCAGTACTTC
TRBD1,-,TRBV7-9,TRBJ2-2,CASSPQDRTGELFF,TGTGCCAGCAGCCCACAGGACAGGACCGGGGAGCTGTTTTTT
TRBD2,-,TRBV4-1,TRBJ2-7,CASSKLAGDQYEQYF,TGCGCCAGCAGCAAACTAGCGGGGGACCAATACGAGCAGTACTTC
TRBD1,-,TRBV6-5,TRBJ2-1,CASSWGRTGALHEQFF,TGTGCCAGCAGTTGGGGAAGGACAGGCGCGCTACATGAGCAGTTCTTC
TRBD2,many,TRBV7-3,TRBJ2-1,CASSIRTSGQNEQFF,TGTGCCAGCAGCATAAGGACTAGCGGACAAAATGAGCAGTTCTTC
-,few,TRBV5-1,TRBJ1-4,CASSLSGSNEKLFF,TGCGCCAGCAGCTTATCAGGCTCTAATGAAAAACTGTTTTTT
TRBD2,many,TRBV5-1,TRBJ2-1,CASSMLAGANNEQFF,TGCGCCAGCAGCATGCTAGCGGGAGCCAACAATGAGCAGTTCTTC
-,once,TRBV27,TRBJ1-2,CASSLKAGYSIGYTF,TGTGCCAGCAGTTTAAAGGCGGGGTATAGTATCGGCTACACCTTC
-,few,TRBV28,TRBJ1-2,CASSLAAVGYGYTF,TGTGCCAGCAGTTTAGCGGCGGTAGGGTATGGCTACACCTTC
TRBD2,many,TRBV28,TRBJ2-1,CASSFLASGENEQFF,TGTGCCAGCAGTTTCCTGGCTAGCGGAGAGAATGAGCAGTTCTTC
TRBD2,many,TRBV2,TRBJ2-5,CASSESLAGKTQYF,TGTGCCAGCAGTGAGAGTCTAGCGGGGAAGACCCAGTACTTC
-,few,TRBV6-4,TRBJ2-1,CASSDSGEGNEQFF,TGTGCCAGCAGTGACTCGGGAGAAGGCAATGAGCAGTTCTTC
TRBD1,-,TRBV10-2,TRBJ1-5,CASSRDRAQPQHF,TGCGCCAGCAGCCGGGACAGGGCTCAGCCCCAGCATTTT
-,-,TRBV5-1,TRBJ2-3,CASSLASTGGDTQYF,TGCGCCAGCAGCTTGGCCTCAACGGGTGGCGATACGCAGTATTTT
TRBD2,-,TRBV5-5,TRBJ2-7,CASSLVPTSGRYEQYF,TGTGCCAGCAGCTTGGTACCGACTAGCGGGAGATACGAGCAGTACTTC
-,few,TRBV19,TRBJ2-1,CAIARDGYYNEQFF,TGTGCCATTGCCCGGGACGGATACTACAATGAGCAGTTCTTC
TRBD1,many,TRBV28,TRBJ2-4,CASSSYTGQGENIQYF,TGTGCCAGCAGTTCCTATACGGGACAGGGAGAAAACATTCAGTACTTC
-,many,TRBV20-1,TRBJ1-5,CSAAGPMNQPQHF,TGCAGTGCGGCAGGTCCGATGAATCAGCCCCAGCATTTT
TRBD1,few,TRBV11-3,TRBJ2-6,CASSPSGQGDGANVLTF,TGTGCCAGCAGCCCATCAGGACAGGGGGATGGGGCCAACGTCCTGACTTTC
TRBD1,few,TRBV20-1,TRBJ1-5,CSAREQGEVDNQPQHF,TGCAGTGCTAGAGAACAGGGGGAAGTTGACAATCAGCCCCAGCATTTT
-,many,TRBV12-3/TRBV12-4,TRBJ2-1,CASGNNEQFF,TGTGCCAGCGGGAACAATGAGCAGTTCTTC
-,many,TRBV20-1,TRBJ2-1,CSARRLALGSNEQFF,TGCAGTGCTAGAAGATTGGCCTTGGGCTCTAATGAGCAGTTCTTC
-,few,TRBV11-3,TRBJ2-3,CASSPRGWESLPDTQYF,TGTGCCAGCAGCCCTAGGGGGTGGGAGTCCCTGCCAGATACGCAGTATTTT
-,many,TRBV2,TRBJ2-5,CASSGTGDPETQYF,TGTGCCAGCAGTGGAACCGGGGACCCAGAGACCCAGTACTTC
-,-,TRBV6-9,TRBJ1-1,CASSYVGGNTEAFF,TGTGCCAGCAGTTACGTTGGGGGGAACACTGAAGCTTTCTTT
-,few,TRBV20-1,TRBJ2-5,CSAPRGAVETEYF,TGCAGTGCCCCTCGGGGGGCAGTTGAGACCGAGTACTTC
-,many,TRBV20-1,TRBJ2-3,CSARFGSTDTQYF,TGCAGTGCTAGATTCGGTAGCACAGATACGCAGTATTTT
TRBD2,many,TRBV6-1,TRBJ2-1,CASPPPKGTSGRDFDLFF,TGTGCCAGCCCCCCACCTAAGGGGACTAGCGGGAGGGATTTCGATTTGTTCTTC
-,few,TRBV6-1,TRBJ2-3,CASRPVAVTDTQYF,TGTGCCAGCAGGCCGGTAGCGGTCACAGATACGCAGTATTTT
-,-,TRBV28,TRBJ1-4,CASSHTRVGSEKLFF,TGTGCCAGCAGCCACACCCGGGTCGGTAGTGAAAAACTGTTTTTT
-,few,TRBV7-9,TRBJ2-2,CASSSAPGAGELFF,TGTGCCAGCAGCTCCGCCCCCGGTGCCGGGGAGCTGTTTTTT
-,many,TRBV12-3/TRBV12-4,TRBJ2-5,CASSLRLATQRAFQETQYF,TGTGCCAGCAGTTTAAGGTTAGCGACCCAGAGGGCCTTCCAAGAGACCCAGTACTTC
TRBD1,-,TRBV15,TRBJ1-4,CATSRDPGQGAKLFF,TGTGCCACCAGCAGAGATCCGGGACAGGGTGCAAAACTGTTTTTT
-,-,TRBV6-2/TRBV6-3,TRBJ2-1,CASTPSVDGYNEQFF,TGTGCCAGCACCCCGTCGGTAGATGGATACAATGAGCAGTTCTTC
TRBD1,-,TRBV6-2/TRBV6-3,TRBJ2-3,CASSPGPDRGPDTQYF,TGTGCCAGCAGTCCAGGCCCGGACAGGGGACCAGATACGCAGTATTTT
TRBD1,few,TRBV6-5,TRBJ2-3,CASSYASGQGFSAQYF,TGTGCCAGCAGTTACGCGTCGGGACAGGGATTTAGTGCGCAGTATTTT
TRBD2,many,TRBV7-2,TRBJ2-1,CASTRWAGENAYNEQFF,TGTGCCAGCACACGCTGGGCGGGGGAAAACGCCTACAATGAGCAGTTCTTC
-,-,TRBV15,TRBJ1-6,CATSSEGDSPLHF,TGTGCCACCAGCAGCGAAGGGGATTCACCCCTCCACTTT
TRBD1,many,TRBV15,TRBJ1-1,CATSSRQGLWGMNTEAFF,TGTGCCACCAGCAGCCGACAGGGGCTGTGGGGAATGAACACTGAAGCTTTCTTT
TRBD2,many,TRBV20-1,TRBJ2-1,CSARDISGSYNEQFF,TGCAGTGCTAGAGACATTAGCGGGAGCTACAATGAGCAGTTCTTC
-,few,TRBV20-1,TRBJ1-2,CSARDNEFQRGYTF,TGCAGTGCTAGAGATAACGAATTTCAGAGAGGCTACACCTTC
-,many,TRBV28,TRBJ2-2,CASSLRRKELFF,TGTGCCAGCAGTTTACGGAGGAAGGAGCTGTTTTTT
TRBD2,many,TRBV20-1,TRBJ2-1,CSAQPRQGTSFEQFF,TGCAGTGCGCAGCCCCGGCAAGGGACTAGCTTTGAGCAGTTCTTC
TRBD2,few,TRBV6-1,TRBJ2-7,CASRNLAGGPAYEQYF,TGTGCCAGCAGGAACCTAGCGGGAGGGCCAGCGTACGAGCAGTACTTC
-,many,TRBV7-9,TRBJ2-7,CASSFDVRGSEQYF,TGTGCCAGCAGCTTTGACGTAAGGGGTTCCGAGCAGTACTTC
-,-,TRBV5-1,TRBJ2-1,CASSLVMPRDNEQFF,TGCGCCAGCAGCCTGGTCATGCCCAGGGACAATGAGCAGTTCTTC